The sequence of this T cell receptor (beta chain) was determined in a study of T-cell memory formation after mild COVID-19. Via MiXCR, TCRdb re-called the 5' RACE reads, giving one row per CDR3 protein. The sample yields about 350,000 distinct CDR3 sequences, roughly 13% seen once. This clonotype was detected a few times. The CDR3 spans 13 residues. V shed 2 bases and J shed 7 bases, with 12 bases lying between them. The germline gives CDR1 LGHNT, CDR2 FRNRAP. This chain joins TRBV12-5 and TRBJ2-7; maybe TRBD2 (6 bases). This clonotype was sampled from a man aged 18 to 35 who had mild COVID-19 (a few samples of this study predate the infection). Cell type and time point are not known. The sequenced material came from PBMCs or a T cell subset sorted from them (not recorded which). The DNA for the CDR3 is TGTGCTAGTGGTTTGCCCCGCGGGGTAGAGCAGTACTTC. This translates into CASGLPRGVEQYF.